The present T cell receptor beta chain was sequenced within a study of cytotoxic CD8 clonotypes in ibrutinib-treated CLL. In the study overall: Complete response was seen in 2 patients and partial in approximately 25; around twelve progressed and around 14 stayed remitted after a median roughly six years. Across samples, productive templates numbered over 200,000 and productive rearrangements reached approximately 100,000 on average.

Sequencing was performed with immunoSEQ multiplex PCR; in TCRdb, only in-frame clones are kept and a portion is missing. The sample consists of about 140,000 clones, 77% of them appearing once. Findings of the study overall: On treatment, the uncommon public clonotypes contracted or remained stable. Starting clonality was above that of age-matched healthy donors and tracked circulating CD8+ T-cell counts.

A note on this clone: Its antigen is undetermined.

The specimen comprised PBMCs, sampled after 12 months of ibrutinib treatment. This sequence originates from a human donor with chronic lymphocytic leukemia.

The CDR3 spells CASSLRGLAYEQYF. For the CDR3, the DNA is TGTGCCAGCAGCTTACGCGGACTAGCCTACGAGCAGTACTTC. This rearrangement joins TRBV13 to TRBJ2-7, with 7 nucleotides matching TRBD2. Trimming at V came to 2 bases and at J to 2 bases, leaving 3 bases not matched to a gene. This CDR3 spans 14 amino acids. Germline V CDR1 and CDR2: PRHDT, FYEKMQ (reference sequence).